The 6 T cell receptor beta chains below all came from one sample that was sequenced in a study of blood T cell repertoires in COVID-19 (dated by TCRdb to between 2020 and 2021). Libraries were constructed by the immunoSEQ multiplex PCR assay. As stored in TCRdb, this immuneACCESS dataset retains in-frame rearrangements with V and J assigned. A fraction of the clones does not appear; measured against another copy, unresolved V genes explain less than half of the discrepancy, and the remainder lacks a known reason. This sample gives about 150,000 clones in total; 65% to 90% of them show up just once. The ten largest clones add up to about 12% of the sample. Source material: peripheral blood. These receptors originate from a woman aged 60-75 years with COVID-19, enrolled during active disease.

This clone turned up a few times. As DNA, the CDR3 is TGTGCCAGCAAAGGCCGCCGGGGGACCCAGTACTTC. Translation gives CASKGRRGTQYF. The genes are TRBV12-3 or TRBV12-4 and TRBJ2-5, with D perhaps TRBD2 (5 bases). V lost 7 bases and J 7 bases, leaving 13 bases between the germline ends. This CDR3 region has 12 residues.

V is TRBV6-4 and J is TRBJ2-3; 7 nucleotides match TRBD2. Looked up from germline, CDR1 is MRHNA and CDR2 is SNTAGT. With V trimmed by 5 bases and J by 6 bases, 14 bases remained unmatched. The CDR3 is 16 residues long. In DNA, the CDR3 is TGTGCCAGCAGTCAGGTGGCGGGAGCCTCTGGGGATACGCAGTATTTT. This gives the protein CASSQVAGASGDTQYF.

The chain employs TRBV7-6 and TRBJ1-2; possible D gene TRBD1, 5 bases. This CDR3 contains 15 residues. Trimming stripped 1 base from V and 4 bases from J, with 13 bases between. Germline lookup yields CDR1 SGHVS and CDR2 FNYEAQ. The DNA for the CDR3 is TGTGCCAGCAGCTTAGAGCCGGGGGGGACCTATGGCTACACCTTC. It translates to CASSLEPGGTYGYTF.

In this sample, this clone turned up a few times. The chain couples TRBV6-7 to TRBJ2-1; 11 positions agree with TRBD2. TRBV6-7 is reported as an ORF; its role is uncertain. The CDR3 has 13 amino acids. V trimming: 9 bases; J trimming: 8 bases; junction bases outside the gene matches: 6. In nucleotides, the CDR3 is TGTGCCAGAGTAGCGGGAGGGAACGATGAGCAGTTCTTC. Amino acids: CARVAGGNDEQFF.

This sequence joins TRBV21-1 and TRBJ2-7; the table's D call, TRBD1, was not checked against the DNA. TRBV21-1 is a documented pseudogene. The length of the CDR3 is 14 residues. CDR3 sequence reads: CASSNRQGAHEQYF. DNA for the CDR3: TGTGCCAGCAGCAATAGACAGGGGGCCCACGAGCAGTACTTC.

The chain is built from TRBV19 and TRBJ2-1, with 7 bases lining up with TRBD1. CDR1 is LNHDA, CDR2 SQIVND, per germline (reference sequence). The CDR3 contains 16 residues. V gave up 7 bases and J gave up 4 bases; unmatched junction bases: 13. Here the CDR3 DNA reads TGTGCCAGTACCACAGTCGGACAGGATTATTACAATGAGCAGTTCTTC. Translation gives CASTTVGQDYYNEQFF.